One sample yielded the 18 T cell receptor beta chains listed below, sequenced in a study of T cell changes during pregnancy in multiple sclerosis. The repertoire was sequenced with immunoSEQ multiplex PCR; TCRdb's copy has only in-frame clones and lacks some. The table lists tens of thousands of clones, more than 85% of them singletons. The material was peripheral blood, obtained in the first trimester of pregnancy. The receptor set was obtained from a female donor in good health, enrolled as a control in a pregnancy study.

The rearrangement uses TRBV5-4 and TRBJ1-2; D gene ambiguous. Germline V CDR1 and CDR2: SGHNT, YYREEE (reference sequence). The V end was cut by 0 bases, the J end by 0 bases, with 9 bases between. This CDR3 has 15 residues. CDR3 coding DNA: TGTGCCAGCAGCTTGGCGGGTCGGGCTAACTATGGCTACACCTTC. As protein: CASSLAGRANYGYTF.

V and J are TRBV27 and TRBJ1-2; 7 bases are shared with TRBD1. This CDR3 is 12 amino acids long. The V segment lost 5 bases and the J segment 8 bases; nucleotides outside the gene matches: 5. Germline V CDR1 and CDR2: MNHEY, SMNVEV (reference sequence). In nucleotides, the CDR3 is TGTGCCAGCAGTGACAGGGTGGCGGGCTACACCTTC. This encodes CASSDRVAGYTF.

The J gene is TRBJ1-2, the V gene TRBV18; the D gene is possibly TRBD1 (6 bases). The V gene lost 3 bases and the J gene lost 3 bases, with 23 bases spanning the gap. The germline gives CDR1 KGHSH, CDR2 LQKENI. This CDR3 is 18 amino acids long. The DNA for the CDR3 is TGTGCCAGCTCACCTCAAGGACAGAGCACAAGCGGTTACTATGGCTACACCTTC. It yields the protein CASSPQGQSTSGYYGYTF.

The V gene is TRBV4-2, the J gene TRBJ1-4; D ambiguous. The germline V and J ends were trimmed by 3 bases and 5 bases, with 13 bases remaining between them. From germline, CDR1 is LGHNA and CDR2 YNFKEQ. The CDR3 consists of 15 residues. The chain's CDR3 is CASSQRGRLNEKLFF. DNA of the CDR3: TGTGCCAGCAGCCAGCGAGGGCGATTGAATGAAAAACTGTTTTTT.

The genes are TRBV7-3 and TRBJ2-5, with D perhaps TRBD1 (6 bases). The CDR3 loop spans 15 amino acids. Germline CDR1 and CDR2: SGHTA and FQGTGA. The V end was cut by 2 bases, the J end by 5 bases, with 15 bases between. The CDR3 bases are TGTGCCAGCAGCTTATTTGGGGGCACTGGGGAGACCCAGTACTTC. Encoded protein: CASSLFGGTGETQYF.

The genes are TRBV28 and TRBJ2-1; 14 nucleotides agree with TRBD2. Germline trimming cut 8 bases from V and 9 bases from J; bases unmatched to any gene: 9. CDR3 length: 15 amino acids. CDR1 and CDR2 from the germline V gene are MDHEN and SYDVKM. The CDR3 DNA reads TGTGCCAGCCGGGTGAGACTAGCGGGGGGGGGTGAGCAGTTCTTC. Translated: CASRVRLAGGGEQFF.

The V call is TRBV10-3, the J call TRBJ2-7, with 7 bases that match TRBD2. The J segment lost 7 bases and the V segment lost 4 bases, leaving 10 bases of the junction unmatched. The CDR3 length is 14 residues. Germline V CDR1 and CDR2: ENHRY, SYGVKD. The CDR3 DNA follows: TGTGCCATCAGTGGTGTGGGGGGAGGGTGGGAGCAGTACTTC. Protein sequence: CAISGVGGGWEQYF.

The J gene is TRBJ2-7, the V gene TRBV5-4; D may be TRBD1 (5 bases). The CDR3 totals 13 residues. Germline-derived CDR1 and CDR2 are SGHNT and YYREEE (reference sequence). Deletions cut 0 bases from V and 5 bases from J, with 9 bases between. The CDR3 nucleotides are TGTGCCAGCAGCTTGGACAGGTCCCACGAGCAGTACTTC. Its translation: CASSLDRSHEQYF. Full variable domain (missing parts from reference TRBV5-4 and TRBJ2-7): ETGVTQSPTHLIKTRGQQVTLRCSSQSGHNTVSWYQQALGQGPQFIFQYYREEENGRGNFPPRFSGLQFPNYSSELNVNALELDDSALYLCASSLDRSHEQYFGPGTRLTVT.

The chain has TRBV30 and TRBJ2-7; TRBD2 matches at 7 bases. Trimming took 1 base from V and 6 from J; bases not matched to a gene: 0. The CDR3 is made up of 11 amino acids. CDR1 is GTSNPN and CDR2 is SVGIG in the germline V gene (reference sequence). CDR3 DNA: TGTGCCTGGAGTGGCGGGGGCGAGCAGTACTTC. Translation: CAWSGGGEQYF. Full variable domain (missing parts from reference TRBV30 and TRBJ2-7): SQTIHQWPATLVQPVGSPLSLECTVEGTSNPNLYWYRQAAGRGLQLLFYSVGIGQISSEVPQNLSASRPQDRQFILSSKKLLLSDSGFYLCAWSGGGEQYFGPGTRLTVT.

This chain connects TRBV5-1 to TRBJ2-1, with TRBD1 as a possible D gene (6 bases). This CDR3 has 14 residues. Trimming pared 0 bases from V and 7 bases from J, leaving 11 bases between. Germline lookup yields CDR1 SGHRS and CDR2 YFSETQ. CDR3 nucleotide sequence: TGCGCCAGCAGCTTGGCCCAGGGGAGAAATGAGCAGTTCTTC. Its protein is CASSLAQGRNEQFF.

The genes are TRBV5-8 and TRBJ1-2, with D perhaps TRBD1 (6 bases). CDR1 is SGHTS, CDR2 YDEGEE, per germline. Trimming removed 1 base from V and 4 bases from J, with 14 bases in between. This CDR3 has 15 amino acids. The CDR3 DNA is TGTGCCAGCAGCTTGCGACAGGTCCGATCCTATGGCTACACCTTC. This gives the protein CASSLRQVRSYGYTF.

The CDR3 sequence is CASSYGDRGFGQPQHF. CDR3 nucleotide sequence: TGTGCCAGCAGCTACGGGGACAGGGGCTTCGGTCAGCCCCAGCATTTT. The J gene is TRBJ1-5, the V gene TRBV7-2, with 10 bases matching TRBD1. After removal of 4 bases from V and 6 bases from J, the junction contained 9 bases not matched to a gene. The CDR3 has 16 amino acids. Germline-derived CDR1 and CDR2 are SGHTA and FQGNSA.

This rearrangement joins TRBV10-1 to TRBJ2-1; the D gene is possibly TRBD2 (6 bases). The CDR3 covers 15 residues. V was trimmed by 5 bases and J by 4 bases, leaving 15 bases between them. Germline V gene lookup returns CDR1 WNHNN and CDR2 SYGVQD (reference sequence). CDR3: CASSSGPLGYNEQFF. The CDR3 DNA is TGCGCCAGCAGTAGCGGGCCCCTCGGGTACAATGAGCAGTTCTTC.

This clone was seen once. The rearrangement uses TRBV5-6 and TRBJ1-4; D remains ambiguous. Germline V lookup: CDR1 SGHDT, CDR2 YYEEEE. This CDR3 contains 15 residues. The ends were cut back, 4 bases at V and 14 bases at J, with 24 bases in the middle. CDR3 amino acids: CASSAGPGINEGLFF. In nucleotides, the CDR3 is TGTGCCAGCAGCGCCGGGCCGGGTATCAACGAGGGCCTGTTTTTT.

The chain couples TRBV10-3 to TRBJ2-1, with D possibly being TRBD1 (5 bases). CDR1 is ENHRY, CDR2 SYGVKD, per germline. The length of the CDR3 is 15 residues. The germline V and J ends were trimmed by 6 bases and 7 bases, with 19 bases remaining between them. CDR3 in amino acids: CAISAEPQGGNEQFF. For the CDR3, the DNA is TGTGCCATCAGCGCCGAGCCTCAGGGTGGGAATGAGCAGTTCTTC.

The chain links TRBV4-3 to TRBJ1-6; the D gene is possibly TRBD1 (6 bases). CDR1 and CDR2 (germline): LGHNA, YSLEER. The CDR3 runs to 14 residues. The V end lost 4 bases, the J end lost 10 bases, and 14 bases lay between the germline ends. The CDR3 reads CASSLKQGGSPLHF. Here the CDR3 DNA reads TGCGCCAGCAGCCTTAAACAGGGAGGGTCACCCCTCCACTTT.

The chain joins TRBV2 to TRBJ2-2, with D hard to call. Germline V CDR1 and CDR2: SNHLY, FYNNEI. Trimming took off 4 bases at V and 4 bases at J, with 13 bases between the two ends. CDR3 length: 15 residues. This chain's CDR3 is CASSGSGTGTGELFF. The CDR3 nucleotides read TGTGCCAGCAGTGGATCCGGAACGGGCACCGGGGAGCTGTTTTTT.

V gene TRBV11-2 combines with J gene TRBJ2-1, with TRBD2 matching 11 bases. This CDR3 is 15 amino acids long. Germline lookup yields CDR1 SGHAT and CDR2 FQNNGV. V was clipped by 4 bases and J by 3 bases; unmatched bases: 2. CDR3 nucleotide sequence: TGTGCCAGCAGCTGGGGACTAGCGGACTACAATGAGCAGTTCTTC. It translates to CASSWGLADYNEQFF.